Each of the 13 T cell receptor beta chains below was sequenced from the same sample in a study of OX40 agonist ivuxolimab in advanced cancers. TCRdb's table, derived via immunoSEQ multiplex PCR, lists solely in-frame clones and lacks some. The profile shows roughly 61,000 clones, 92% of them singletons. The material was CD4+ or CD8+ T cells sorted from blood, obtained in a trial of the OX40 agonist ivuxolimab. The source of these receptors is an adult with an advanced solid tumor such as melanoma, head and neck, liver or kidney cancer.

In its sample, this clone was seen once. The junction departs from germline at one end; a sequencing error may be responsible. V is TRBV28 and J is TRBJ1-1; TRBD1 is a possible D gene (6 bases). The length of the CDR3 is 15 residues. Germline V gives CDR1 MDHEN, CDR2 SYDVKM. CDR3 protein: CTSSLETGLVAEAFF. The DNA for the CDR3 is TGTACCAGCAGTTTGGAAACAGGGCTGGTAGCTGAAGCTTTCTTT.

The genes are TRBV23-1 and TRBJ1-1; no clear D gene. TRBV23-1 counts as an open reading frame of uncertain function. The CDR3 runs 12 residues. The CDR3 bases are TGCGCTAGTTCTCACAAGAACACTGAAGCTTTCTTT. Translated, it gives CASSHKNTEAFF.

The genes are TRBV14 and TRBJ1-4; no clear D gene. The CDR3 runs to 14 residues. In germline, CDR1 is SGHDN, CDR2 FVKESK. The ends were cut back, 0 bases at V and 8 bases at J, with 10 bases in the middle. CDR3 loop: CASSQDWSSEKLFF. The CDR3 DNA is TGTGCCAGCAGCCAAGATTGGTCTTCCGAAAAACTGTTTTTT.

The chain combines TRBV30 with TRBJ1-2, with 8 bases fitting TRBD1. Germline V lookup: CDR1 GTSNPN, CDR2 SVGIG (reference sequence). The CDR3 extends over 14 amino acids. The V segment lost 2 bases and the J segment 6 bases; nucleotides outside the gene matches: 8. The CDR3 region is CAWSRMTGADGYTF. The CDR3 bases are TGTGCCTGGAGTAGGATGACAGGGGCTGATGGCTACACCTTC.

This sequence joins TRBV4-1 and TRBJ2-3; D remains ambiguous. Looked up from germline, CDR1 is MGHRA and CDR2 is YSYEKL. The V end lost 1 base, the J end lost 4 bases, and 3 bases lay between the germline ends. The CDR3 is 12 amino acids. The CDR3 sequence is CASSQVPDTQYF. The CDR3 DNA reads TGCGCCAGCAGCCAAGTCCCAGATACGCAGTATTTT.

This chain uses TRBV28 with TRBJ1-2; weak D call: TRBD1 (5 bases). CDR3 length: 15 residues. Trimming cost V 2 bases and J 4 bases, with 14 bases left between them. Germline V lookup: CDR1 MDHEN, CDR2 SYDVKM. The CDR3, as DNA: TGTGCCAGCAGTTTAGCCCCGGGGCGGGTCTATGGCTACACCTTC. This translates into CASSLAPGRVYGYTF.

In nucleotides, the CDR3 is TGTGCCAGCAGTGAAGGGAACAGATACCTTATCGAGAGCACTGAAGCTTTCTTT. This gives the protein CASSEGNRYLIESTEAFF. The chain is built from TRBV2 and TRBJ1-1; D gene unclear. Germline CDR1 and CDR2: SNHLY and FYNNEI. V was clipped by 1 base and J by 4 bases, with 22 bases between them. This CDR3 is built from 18 residues.

The CDR3 spells CASSLSQGMVFNEQFF. In DNA, the CDR3 is TGTGCCAGCAGTTTATCTCAGGGCATGGTTTTCAATGAGCAGTTCTTC. V is TRBV27 and J is TRBJ2-1; a possible D gene is TRBD1 (5 bases). Trimming shortened V by 0 bases and J by 6 bases, and 15 bases separated the two germline ends. The germline V gene encodes CDR1 MNHEY and CDR2 SMNVEV (reference sequence). The CDR3 has 16 amino acids.

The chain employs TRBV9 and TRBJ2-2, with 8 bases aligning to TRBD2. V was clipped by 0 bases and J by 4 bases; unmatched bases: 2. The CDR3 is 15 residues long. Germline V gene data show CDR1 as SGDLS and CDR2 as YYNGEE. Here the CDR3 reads CASSVAGGVTGELFF. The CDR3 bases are TGTGCCAGCAGCGTAGCGGGGGGGGTCACCGGGGAGCTGTTTTTT.

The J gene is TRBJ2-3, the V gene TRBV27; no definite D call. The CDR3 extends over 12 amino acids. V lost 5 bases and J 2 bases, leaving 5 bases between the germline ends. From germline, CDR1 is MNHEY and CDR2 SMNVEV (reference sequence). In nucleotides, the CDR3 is TGTGCCAGCAGTCCCGCCACAGATACGCAGTATTTT. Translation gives CASSPATDTQYF.

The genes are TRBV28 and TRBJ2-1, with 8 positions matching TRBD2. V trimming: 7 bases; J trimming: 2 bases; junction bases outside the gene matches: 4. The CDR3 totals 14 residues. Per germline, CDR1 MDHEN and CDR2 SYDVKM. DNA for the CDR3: TGTGCCAGCACTAGAGCGGGAGCCTACAATGAGCAGTTCTTC. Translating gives CASTRAGAYNEQFF.

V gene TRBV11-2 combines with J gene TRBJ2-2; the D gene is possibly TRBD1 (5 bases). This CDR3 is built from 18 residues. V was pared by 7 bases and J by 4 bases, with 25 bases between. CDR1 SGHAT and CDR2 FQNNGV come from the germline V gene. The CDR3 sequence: CASTRARGRQGRTGELFF. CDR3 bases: TGTGCCAGCACCCGAGCTAGGGGCCGCCAAGGGCGCACCGGGGAGCTGTTTTTT. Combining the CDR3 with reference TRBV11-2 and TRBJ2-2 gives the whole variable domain EAGVAQSPRYKIIEKRQSVAFWCNPISGHATLYWYQQILGQGPKLLIQFQNNGVVDDSQLPKDRFSAERLKGVDSTLKIQPAKLEDSAVYLCASTRARGRQGRTGELFFGEGSRLTVL.

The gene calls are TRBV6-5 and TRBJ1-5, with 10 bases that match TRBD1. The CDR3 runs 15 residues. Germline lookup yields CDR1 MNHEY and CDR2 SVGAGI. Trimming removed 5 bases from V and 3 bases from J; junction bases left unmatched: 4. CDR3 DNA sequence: TGTGCCAGCAGTGTTGGACAGGGGGACAATCAGCCCCAGCATTTT. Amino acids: CASSVGQGDNQPQHF.